This T cell receptor beta chain was retrieved from a study of read filtering for tumor transcriptome and immune sequencing (dated by TCRdb to about 2020). A note on the overall study: Of the patients in the cohort, some 18 were male and approximately 15 were female, and their mean age was about 72 years, with a range of about 40 to 85. Under revised international staging, about 8 patients fell into R-ISS I, 15 or so into R-ISS II and over five into R-ISS III. Whole-transcriptome libraries were prepared with the TruSeq RNA Access Library Prep Kit after DNase treatment. TCR-region mapped reads per sample ranged from about 4.05 to 11 million with IR-seq versus only roughly 85 to 1,300 with RNA-seq. Using the same bone marrow samples, the study ran both targeted immune repertoire sequencing and bulk whole-transcriptome sequencing and then compared the TCR repertoires from each method. One main goal was a read-filtering strategy for immune repertoire data, in particular deciding whether clonotypes backed by only one read should be removed. Overall study outcomes, separate from this receptor: In IR-seq, single-read clonotypes were 80% to 90% of clonotypes but about 3.5% of total reads; in RNA-seq they were 74.6% of clonotypes and roughly 45% of reads. The correlation between IR-seq and RNA-seq shared clonotype proportions was increased by removal of single-read clonotypes. The sorted CD138-negative fraction was composed of a mixed bone marrow immune population rather than of purified T cells. Compared with RNA-seq, IR-seq captured clonotypes at much greater depth and more reliably, and a smaller IR-seq throughput was enough to identify most of the shared clonotypes.

This clonotype was recorded many times. Its antigen is unknown. No much larger clone is present one base from it, and per-base qualities are unavailable. TCR libraries were built from approximately 0.4 ug RNA with the Immunoverse kit, using molecular barcoded adaptors covering alpha/delta and beta/gamma chains. The same RNA used for transcriptome sequencing was used for TCR library preparation. Sequencing of the TCR libraries was done on an Illumina HiSeq 4000 with 2 x 150 cycles. Per the source publication's procedure: MiXCR aligned TCR reads to human V, D, J and C references and assembled the aligned reads into CDR3 clonotypes, with quality filtering and error correction included. The tcR package in R was used to analyze clonotype counts and gene usage diversity. For inspection of raw mapping reads, RNA-seq reads were mapped by STAR aligner version 2.5.3a onto GRCh37 of the human genome. To test how sequencing depth affects detected clonotypes, IR-seq fastq files were randomly downsampled with Seqtk 1.3. TCRdb trimmed the raw reads at Q25, called clones with MiXCR and kept productive beta chains. One record per CDR3 amino acid sequence lists the most common genes and DNA. These V and J calls rely on TCRdb rather than the paper's analysis. Within this sample are about 60,000 distinct CDR3 sequences, with around 13% of them counted one time only. Of the sample, roughly 45% falls within the top ten clones.

Taken from cysteine to phenylalanine, the CDR3 has 12 residues. Only CDR3 DNA is held: 36 bases, read in frame from base 1. V lost 6 bases and J lost 6 bases; the stretch between them is 11 bases long. Per the germline V gene (reference sequence), DFQATT is the CDR1 and SNEGSKA is the CDR2. Each patient had bone marrow sampled at the time of active disease. Isolation of bone marrow mononuclear cells was performed by Ficoll-Hypaque density gradient centrifugation. CD138-negative cells were obtained by negative selection after labeling with CD138 magnetic microbeads on a MACS separator, removing myeloma plasma cells. Purity of the isolated cells was checked by flow cytometry on an Attune NxT using CD138 antibodies. TRIzol reagent was used to extract total RNA, which was then quantified with a NanoDrop spectrophotometer. For each patient, the CD138-negative bone marrow sample underwent paired RNA-seq and IR-seq.

The sequenced sample was a population of CD138-negative cells sorted from bone marrow. What this sample's cell subset or site label stands for: bone marrow mononuclear cells depleted of CD138+ plasma/myeloma cells by negative magnetic selection. The TCR sequence derives from a donor older than 35 with multiple myeloma. Recombination linked TRBV20-1 to TRBJ2-2; too little of a D gene remains to name it. The CDR3 loop reads CSALRRAGELFF. The DNA reads TGCAGTGCACTCCGCCGGGCCGGGGAGCTGTTTTTT.